What follows describes a single TCR beta chain. Antigen unknown. Unmatched junction bases numbered 5, after V lost 5 bases and J lost 2 bases. The germline V gene encodes CDR1 SGHAT and CDR2 FQDESV (reference sequence). The CDR3 covers 15 residues. This entry is derived from a study of cytomegalovirus exposure and HLA in healthy donors. Overall study: One earlier analysis, a look at roughly 180 million T cells, found almost 120 million unique TCR beta sequences.

General study findings and limits: Later analysis showed most CMV-associated TCR beta chains appearing HLA-restricted.

Both 60 Vbeta primers and 13 Jbeta primers went into the PCR. Profiling relied on immunoSEQ multiplex PCR, and the TCRdb table lists in-frame clones only, not all of them. The data contain about 160,000 clones, about 75% of them singletons. The rearrangement joins TRBV11-1 to TRBJ2-1, with 8 nucleotides matching TRBD1. The receptor was derived from a female donor in good health and CMV-seronegative. Material: PBMCs. CDR3 coding DNA: TGTGCCAGCAGCCCCGGGACAGGTCCCTACAATGAGCAGTTCTTC. Translating gives CASSPGTGPYNEQFF.